The 10 T cell receptor beta chains presented below share a single source sample, sequenced in a study of B cell selection in AIRE deficiency. Produced via immunoSEQ multiplex PCR; TCRdb's table is partial and in-frame only. The table records 20,000 to 25,000 clones, around 97% of them present only once. CD4+CD127+ cells were sorted as the conventional CD4 T cells. Specimen: conventional CD4+ T cells sorted from PBMCs. The source of these receptors is a human donor with AIRE deficiency.

This rearrangement joins TRBV6-6 to TRBJ1-2; the D gene is possibly TRBD1 (5 bases). CDR1 is MNHNY, CDR2 SVGAGI, per germline (reference sequence). Trimming took 4 bases from V and 4 from J, leaving 13 bases between them. The CDR3 consists of 14 residues. The CDR3 loop reads CASSFTGALYGYTF. The CDR3 bases are TGTGCCAGCAGTTTTACAGGAGCCCTCTATGGCTACACCTTC.

This clone was counted only a few times. This chain connects TRBV6-1 to TRBJ1-4; a possible D gene is TRBD1 (5 bases). Germline V gene lookup returns CDR1 MNHNS and CDR2 SASEGT. The CDR3 is 13 amino acids. The germline V and J ends were trimmed by 6 bases and 8 bases, with 13 bases remaining between them. CDR3: CASSWGGKEKLFF. The CDR3 bases are TGTGCCAGCAGCTGGGGCGGGAAAGAAAAACTGTTTTTT.

The V and J genes are TRBV30 and TRBJ2-3; TRBD1 is a possible D gene (6 bases). The CDR3 consists of 13 residues. V lost 1 base and J lost 9, with 14 bases in between. Germline V gene sequence: CDR1 GTSNPN, CDR2 SVGIG (reference sequence). CDR3 DNA sequence: TGTGCCTGGAGTGGGGGGCCCGTTGACACGCAGTATTTT. This gives the protein CAWSGGPVDTQYF.

V is TRBV7-3 and J is TRBJ2-3; weak D call: TRBD2 (6 bases). CDR1 and CDR2 from the germline V gene are SGHTA and FQGTGA. The CDR3 consists of 15 residues. V lost 1 base to trimming and J lost 2 bases, with 10 bases between them. CDR3 in amino acids: CASSLKGRPTDTQYF. In DNA, the CDR3 is TGTGCCAGCAGCTTAAAAGGGAGGCCCACAGATACGCAGTATTTT.

The chain is built from TRBV2 and TRBJ2-6, with D possibly matching TRBD1 (6 bases). The length of the CDR3 is 15 residues. The germline V gene has CDR1 SNHLY and CDR2 FYNNEI. Deletions cut 5 bases from V and 4 bases from J, with 12 bases between. CDR3 amino acids: CASSPRGGGANVLTF. CDR3 DNA sequence: TGTGCCAGCAGTCCCAGGGGTGGCGGGGCCAACGTCCTGACTTTC.

The genes are TRBV7-9 and TRBJ2-1, with D unclear. The CDR3 contains 14 residues. V lost 5 bases and J lost 3, with 11 bases in between. Germline-derived CDR1 and CDR2 are SEHNR and FQNEAQ (reference sequence). As DNA, the CDR3 is TGTGCCAGCAGCCAGAATCTTAACTACAATGAGCAGTTCTTC. It translates to CASSQNLNYNEQFF.

This sequence joins TRBV10-3 and TRBJ1-6; 9 bases map to TRBD1. The CDR3 is 13 amino acids. Germline V gene sequence: CDR1 ENHRY, CDR2 SYGVKD. Trimming took 8 bases from V and 10 from J; bases not matched to a gene: 6. The CDR3: CAIRTGVDSPLHF. The CDR3 nucleotides read TGTGCCATCCGGACAGGGGTTGACTCACCCCTCCACTTT.

The genes are TRBV4-3 and TRBJ2-3; perhaps TRBD2 as D (6 bases). Trimming removed 2 bases from V and 2 bases from J, with 23 bases in between. Germline CDR1 and CDR2: LGHNA and YSLEER. The CDR3 length is 19 residues. For the CDR3, the DNA is TGCGCCAGCAGCCAATGGGGGGACTCCGAAGGGGCTATCACAGATACGCAGTATTTT. It yields the protein CASSQWGDSEGAITDTQYF.

The chain uses TRBV14 and TRBJ1-5; possibly TRBD1 for D (6 bases). CDR1 is SGHDN and CDR2 is FVKESK in the germline V gene. This CDR3 has 13 residues. The ends were cut back, 3 bases at V and 6 bases at J, with 9 bases in the middle. The CDR3 protein is CASSQLTGQPQHF. The CDR3 DNA follows: TGTGCCAGCAGCCAGTTGACAGGTCAGCCCCAGCATTTT.

The rearrangement uses TRBV4-2 and TRBJ2-4; 9 bases agree with TRBD1. CDR3 length: 21 amino acids. Germline trimming cut 4 bases from V and 1 base from J; bases unmatched to any gene: 20. The germline V gene encodes CDR1 LGHNA and CDR2 YNFKEQ. The CDR3 coding sequence is TGTGCCAGCAGCCCTTACGATCCGACAGGGGGGAAGGCCACGGCCAAAAACATTCAGTACTTC. The encoded protein is CASSPYDPTGGKATAKNIQYF.